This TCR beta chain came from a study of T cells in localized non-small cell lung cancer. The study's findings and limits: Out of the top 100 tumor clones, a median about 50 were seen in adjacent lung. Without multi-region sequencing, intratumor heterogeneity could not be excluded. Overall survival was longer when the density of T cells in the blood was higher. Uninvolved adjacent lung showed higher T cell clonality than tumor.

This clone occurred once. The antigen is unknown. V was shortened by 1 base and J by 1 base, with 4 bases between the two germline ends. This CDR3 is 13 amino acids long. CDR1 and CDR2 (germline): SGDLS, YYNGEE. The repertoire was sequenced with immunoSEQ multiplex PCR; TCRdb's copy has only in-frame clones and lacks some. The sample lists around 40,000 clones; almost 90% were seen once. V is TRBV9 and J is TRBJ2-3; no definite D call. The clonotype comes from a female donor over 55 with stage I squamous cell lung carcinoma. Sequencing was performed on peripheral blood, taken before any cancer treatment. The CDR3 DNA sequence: TGTGCCAGCAGCGTATTAGGCACAGATACGCAGTATTTT. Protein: CASSVLGTDTQYF.